The text below deals with one TCR beta chain. The junction does not match germline at one end; this may be a read error. The data were taken from a study of T cell responses to AZD1222 COVID-19 vaccine. Profiling relied on immunoSEQ multiplex PCR, and the TCRdb table lists in-frame clones only, not all of them. The data contain 90,000 to 110,000 clones, around 87% of them singletons. The sample in question was peripheral blood, obtained 28 days after the second AZD1222 dose. This TCR came from an adult who received the AZD1222 COVID-19 vaccine.

CDR3 amino acids: CASSGDTYEQYF. Here the CDR3 DNA reads TGTGCCAGTAGCGGGGACACCTACGAGCAGTACTTC. The chain is built from TRBV9 and TRBJ2-7; 8 bases line up with TRBD2. From germline, CDR1 is SGDLS and CDR2 YYNGEE. This CDR3 is 12 amino acids long.